A single sample gave rise to the 8 T cell receptor beta chains below, sequenced in a study of blood T cells in healthy people across ages. Sample-barcoded 5' priming and a J-beta primer mix drove a second PCR of about 7 to 12 cycles. MiXCR was run by TCRdb on the 5' RACE reads, yielding one entry per CDR3 protein. This sample has approximately 810,000 distinct CDR3 sequences, with under 30% found just once. Sequencing input: blood. The receptors derive from a woman of 80 years or more in good health.

The sample holds many counts of this clonotype. The rearrangement links TRBV20-1 to TRBJ2-5, with D hard to call. Germline V gene data show CDR1 as DFQATT and CDR2 as SNEGSKA (reference sequence). There are 13 residues in the CDR3. Written as DNA, the CDR3 is TGCAGCGCGGACCATTTTTCCGGGGAGACCCAGTACTTC. Residues: CSADHFSGETQYF.

In its sample, this clonotype was seen a few times. This may arise from a read error, as a much more abundant clone is one base away. The rearrangement uses TRBV12-3 or TRBV12-4 and TRBJ2-5, with 12 bases aligning to TRBD2. Trimming removed 6 bases from V and 11 bases from J; junction bases left unmatched: 13. The CDR3 runs to 15 residues. This chain's CDR3 is CASRLSGLAGHEQYF. CDR3 sequence (DNA): TGTGCCAGCAGGCTCTCCGGACTAGCGGGGCATGAGCAGTACTTC.

The J gene is TRBJ1-6, the V gene TRBV20-1, with no clear D. Germline CDR1 DFQATT, CDR2 SNEGSKA (reference sequence). This CDR3 region has 15 residues. V was cut by 5 bases and J by 0 bases, with 11 bases left in between. This CDR3 reads CSAGLASSYNSPLHF. CDR3 coding DNA: TGCAGTGCTGGGTTGGCCAGCTCCTATAATTCACCCCTCCACTTT.

This clonotype was recorded many times. The chain links TRBV11-2 to TRBJ2-1, with TRBD2 identical over 7 bases. V gave up 6 bases and J gave up 8 bases; unmatched junction bases: 16. Looked up from germline, CDR1 is SGHAT and CDR2 is FQNNGV. The CDR3 has 16 amino acids. For the CDR3, the DNA is TGTGCCAGCAGGGGGAGGAAGCGGGGATGGTCCGATGAGCAGTTCTTC. Translated: CASRGRKRGWSDEQFF. The entire variable domain, with the rest obtained from reference TRBV11-2 and TRBJ2-1, is as follows: EAGVAQSPRYKIIEKRQSVAFWCNPISGHATLYWYQQILGQGPKLLIQFQNNGVVDDSQLPKDRFSAERLKGVDSTLKIQPAKLEDSAVYLCASRGRKRGWSDEQFFGPGTRLTVL.

A remark on this clonotype: A much larger clone lies one base from this, so it may be a read error. The CDR3 nucleotides read TGTGCCAGCAGTATGACAGGGGGACGCCCCAACAATGAGCAGTACTTC. Its protein is CASSMTGGRPNNEQYF. This rearrangement joins TRBV6-5 to TRBJ2-1; 9 bases map to TRBD1. The DNA end is a closer match to TRBJ2-7, so the J assignment may be wrong. This CDR3 contains 16 residues. CDR1 and CDR2 (germline): MNHEY, SVGAGI.

This sequence joins TRBV12-3 or TRBV12-4 and TRBJ1-2; D unresolved. This CDR3 comprises 14 residues. The germline V and J ends were trimmed by 6 bases and 1 base, with 12 bases remaining between them. Here the CDR3 DNA reads TGTGCCAGCAGAACTGACAAAGTTAACTATGGCTACACCTTC. The encoded protein is CASRTDKVNYGYTF.

This clonotype occurred many times. The rearrangement links TRBV6-5 to TRBJ1-2; weak D call: TRBD1 (5 bases). The germline V gene has CDR1 MNHEY and CDR2 SVGAGI. The V end was cut by 2 bases, the J end by 3 bases, with 10 bases between. The CDR3 consists of 14 residues. The CDR3 is CASSYLSRDYGYTF. CDR3 DNA: TGTGCCAGCAGTTACCTATCCAGGGACTATGGCTACACCTTC.

As regards this clonotype: This clone may be a read error of a much larger clone one base away. The V call is TRBV15, the J call TRBJ2-1; D is uncertain. This CDR3 contains 15 residues. The germline CDR1 and CDR2 sequences are LNHNV and YYDKDF (reference sequence). The germline V and J ends were trimmed by 4 bases and 13 bases, with 23 bases remaining between them. In nucleotides, the CDR3 is TGTGCCACCAGCACCGGCCCGAACCAACAAGAGACCCAGTTCTTC. Its translation: CATSTGPNQQETQFF.